This TCR beta chain came from a study of shared clonotypes between healthy human individuals. Whole-study findings and limits: Clonotypes not shared had lower generation probabilities than those common to all four donors.

Positive CCR7 selection of CD45RO-negative cells yielded the naive CD8 cells, and terminally differentiated effector memory CD45RA+ cells were excluded. Turning to this clone: Its target is unknown.

V lost 3 bases, J lost 3 bases, and 8 bases lay in between. CDR1 and CDR2 from the germline V gene are LGHNT and FRNRAP. The CDR3 consists of 13 residues. Profiling relied on immunoSEQ multiplex PCR, and the TCRdb table lists in-frame clones only, not all of them. Of around 2.1 million clones detected, about 93% appear once; the ten largest clones hold over 1.5%. The chain carries TRBV12-5 and TRBJ1-1; no clear D gene. Sequencing used naive CD8+ T cells from PBMCs. The receptor was isolated from a young man in good health. Some clones in this sample may be carry-over from other donors' samples. The CDR3 region is CASGFESHTEAFF. Written as DNA, the CDR3 is TGTGCTAGTGGTTTTGAGAGCCACACTGAAGCTTTCTTT.